This TCR beta chain was sequenced for a study of a mutant IDH1 vaccine in newly diagnosed glioma. Study at large: Patients under treatment included 62.5% males and 37.5% females and had a mean age of roughly 43 years. It was radiotherapy, temozolomide, or both that patients received previously, with most receiving both. General study points: Top peripheral T cell clonotype shifts appeared unrelated to pseudoprogression.

Time point here: baseline, week 1 (first vaccination visit). The treatment denotes: pre-vaccination baseline after standard-of-care therapy. The donors' diagnosis was new WHO grade 3 or 4 astrocytoma that was IDH1-mutant and ATRX-lost. In the case of this clone: Its antigen is unknown.

The repertoire was sequenced with immunoSEQ multiplex PCR; TCRdb's copy has only in-frame clones and lacks some. In the table there are fewer than 85,000 clones, 80% to 90% of which are singletons. The V end lost 4 bases, the J end lost 5 bases, and 9 bases lay between the germline ends. The germline V gene encodes CDR1 SEHNR and CDR2 FQNEAQ (reference sequence). The CDR3 length is 13 residues. The sample here was PBMCs, taken from a glioma patient treated with radiotherapy, temozolomide or both. The clonotype comes from a man aged 30 to 45 with glioma. V usage is TRBV7-9 and J usage is TRBJ2-1; D gene unclear. The CDR3 is CASSSPKDNEQFF. In DNA, the CDR3 is TGTGCCAGCAGCTCCCCCAAGGACAATGAGCAGTTCTTC.